This entry features one TCR beta chain sequence. It has no known antigen specificity. The receptor originates from a mouse, and its gene names and germline sequences are accordingly murine. The observed sequence ends 1 residue before the CDR3 terminus, with the missing tail filled in from the germline J gene. The source of the sample is a study of tissue T cells after allogeneic stem cell transplantation (dated by TCRdb to between 2021 and 2023). Describing the broader study: The study profiled TCR beta repertoires in many tissues obtained from research autopsies of patients with and without GVHD, and also in mouse models of GVHD. On the human side, the study was prospective and observational, with no blinding or randomization.

Before genomic DNA was isolated with the DNeasy Blood & Tissue Kit, mouse tissues were minced with razor blades in buffered saline. From a lookup of the germline V gene, CDR1 and CDR2 are KGHTA and FRNEEI. The junction shows trimming of 3 bases on V and 7 bases on J, plus 4 bases between the germline ends. The CDR3, from cysteine to phenylalanine, totals 12 residues. The DNA shown is the part of the CDR3 that was read: 33 bases, in frame from base 1. Library construction relied on the immunoSEQ multiplex PCR assay. TCRbeta CDR3 sequencing was performed at survey depth by Adaptive Biotechnologies, and CDR3 sequences, V/J genes, productive frequency and template counts were reported. TCR beta CDR3 regions were amplified from genomic DNA rather than RNA. As for the original processing: Jensen-Shannon divergence was used to quantify pairwise repertoire overlap between tissues, with a value of 1 meaning complete divergence and a value of 0 meaning identical repertoires. Based on pairwise JSD values, tissues were grouped by single-linkage agglomerative hierarchical clustering, and the results were shown as dendrograms. GLIPH2 was applied to all patient samples using simulation_depth 1000, kmer_min_depth 3, and cdr3_length_cutoff 8, and only groups with more than two unique CDR3s were retained. A standardized tissue-overlap score was calculated by extrapolating Jaccard GLIPH-group overlap across patients to a standard repertoire size of 1000 clones. Linear mixed-effect models, with tissue as a fixed effect and individual as a random effect, were used to test how diversity related to clinical or experimental variables. TCRdb obtained this table from immuneACCESS and retained in-frame rearrangements with V and J assigned. These tables miss some clones; where compared with another copy, unresolved V genes account for less than half of the shortfall, and the remainder is unexplained. The V and J calls and clone size come from that table; D and trimming were worked out from the DNA. A total of under 25,000 clones appear in this sample, over 55% of them only once. In total, the top ten clones hold 0.6% to 0.85% of the sample.

The paper as a whole reports these results and caveats: In both patients and mice, T cells from blood and spleen picked up only a limited part of the TCR repertoire that was detected in tissues. Which tissue TCRs were alloreactive or antigen-specific was not determined in the study, and some of the clones might have been host cells that persisted. A small and clinically heterogeneous patient cohort was studied, and sampling depth was acknowledged as a limitation. Only a few T cell clones appeared in more than one patient, yet motif-based clustering showed tissue-specific repertoire signatures that were shared between patients. Within patients, how anatomically similar tissues were was a major factor shaping TCR repertoire composition, regardless of disease or transplant status.

The specimen sequenced was spleen. This sequence was found in a female BALB/c mouse in good health. This line of mice carries MHC haplotype H2-d. The rearranged chain carries TRBV24 and TRBJ1-6; the D gene identity is not certain. TRBJ1-6 is noted as an ORF with a role that remains uncertain. Here the CDR3 is given as CASSLGNSPLYF. The covered CDR3 bases are TGTGCCAGCAGTCTAGGGAATTCGCCCCTCTAC.